This is a list of T cell receptor beta chains from one sample in a study of CD8+ T cells in alopecia areata. The table came from immunoSEQ multiplex PCR; TCRdb's copy has only in-frame clones and leaves some out. The sample has more than 200,000 clones; around 43% are singletons. Sample: CD4+ T cells sorted from blood, taken around week 37, from a patient treated with tofacitinib. These receptors were taken from a human donor with alopecia areata. CDR3s include the opening cysteine and the closing phenylalanine or tryptophan. D genes are given only for firm matches. Only some rows state a clone size, as once, few, many or a class for expanded clones.

j_call | v_call | clone_size | d_call | cdr3_nt | cdr3_aa
TRBJ1-1 | TRBV15 | NA | TRBD1 | TGTGCCACCCAAAAAAACAATGACAGGGCTGAAGCTTTCTTT | CATQKNNDRAEAFF
TRBJ2-2 | TRBV15 | NA | TRBD2 | TGTGCCACCAGCAGAGAACTAGCGGGCCTCACCGGGGAGCTGTTTTTT | CATSRELAGLTGELFF
TRBJ2-6 | TRBV9 | NA | NA | TGTGCCAGCAGCCCGGGACGTGTCGGTGGGGCCAACGTCCTGACTTTC | CASSPGRVGGANVLTF
TRBJ2-7 | TRBV19 | NA | TRBD1 | TGTGCCAGTAGCCAAGGGACCACAGGGGTTCTCCCCCGCTATTACGAGCAGTACTTC | CASSQGTTGVLPRYYEQYF
TRBJ2-5 | TRBV5-1 | NA | NA | TGCGCCAGCAGCTTGGGCTCGGCGCCTTCAGCAGAGACCCAGTACTTC | CASSLGSAPSAETQYF
TRBJ2-7 | TRBV6-6 | NA | NA | TGTGCCATACAGGAAGGCTACGAGCAGTACTTC | CAIQEGYEQYF
TRBJ2-5 | TRBV6-5 | NA | NA | TGTGCCAGCAGTCTACAGGGTTGGGAGACCCAGTACTTC | CASSLQGWETQYF
TRBJ2-7 | TRBV29-1 | few | TRBD2 | TGCAGCGGCCGACAGGTTAGCGGGAGAGGGGCCTACGAGCAGTACTTC | CSGRQVSGRGAYEQYF
TRBJ1-1 | TRBV4-3 | NA | NA | TGCGCCAGCAGCCAAGCAGGGGTCCGAACTGAAGCTTTCTTT | CASSQAGVRTEAFF
TRBJ1-3 | TRBV7-6 | NA | NA | TGTGCCAGCAGCTTAGATTGGGGGGCGACGGGAAACACCATATATTTT | CASSLDWGATGNTIYF
TRBJ1-1 | TRBV29-1 | NA | TRBD1 | TGCAGCGTTGAAGATCGTGGGACAGGGAAAGAAGCTTTCTTT | CSVEDRGTGKEAFF
TRBJ1-1 | TRBV30 | few | NA | TGTGCCTGGAGTGTTTGGACCCGGGGAGCTTTCTTT | CAWSVWTRGAFF
TRBJ2-1 | TRBV5-1 | NA | TRBD2 | TGCGCCAGCAGCTTGGCGGGGACTAGCGGGACCTCCTCGCAGTTCTTC | CASSLAGTSGTSSQFF
TRBJ2-3 | TRBV7-2 | many | NA | TGTGCCAGCAGCTTAGATGGTGCGGGGAGCACAGATACGCAGTATTTT | CASSLDGAGSTDTQYF
TRBJ2-2 | TRBV4-2 | NA | NA | TGTGCCAGCAGCCCGCCCCCGACTACTACTGGGGAGCTGTTTTTT | CASSPPPTTTGELFF
TRBJ2-7 | TRBV5-1 | NA | TRBD1 | TGCGCCAGCAGCTCGACAGGGCCCAGCTCCTACGAGCAGTACTTC | CASSSTGPSSYEQYF
TRBJ1-1 | TRBV7-2 | NA | NA | TGTGCCAGCAGGCAAGGACAGAACACTGAAGCTTTCTTT | CASRQGQNTEAFF
TRBJ2-3 | TRBV9 | NA | NA | TGTGCCAGCAGCGAGCGGCGGGGGCTAACAGATACGCAGTATTTT | CASSERRGLTDTQYF